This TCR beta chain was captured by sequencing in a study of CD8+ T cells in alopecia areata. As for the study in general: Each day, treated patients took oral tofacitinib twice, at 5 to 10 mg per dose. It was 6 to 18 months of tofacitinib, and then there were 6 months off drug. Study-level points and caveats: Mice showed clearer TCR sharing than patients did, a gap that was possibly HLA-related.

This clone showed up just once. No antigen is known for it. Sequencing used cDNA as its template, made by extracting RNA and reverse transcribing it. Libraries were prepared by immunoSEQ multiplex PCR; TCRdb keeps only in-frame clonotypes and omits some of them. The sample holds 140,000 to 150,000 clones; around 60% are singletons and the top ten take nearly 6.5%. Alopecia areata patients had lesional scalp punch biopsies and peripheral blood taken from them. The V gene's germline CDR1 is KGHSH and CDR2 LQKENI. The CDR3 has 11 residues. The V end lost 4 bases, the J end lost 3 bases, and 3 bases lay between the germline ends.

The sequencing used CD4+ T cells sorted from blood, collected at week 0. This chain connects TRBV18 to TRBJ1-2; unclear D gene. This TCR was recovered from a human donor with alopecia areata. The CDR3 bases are TGTGCCAGCTCACTGGACTATGGCTACACCTTC. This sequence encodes CASSLDYGYTF.